A selection of T cell receptor beta chains follows, all from one sample in a study of post-analysis software for immune sequencing data. Each CDR3 protein gets one entry after TCRdb re-called the PCR reads with MiXCR. Here the sample spans some 690,000 distinct CDR3 sequences, roughly 27% being singletons. Material: blood. The receptors stem from a girl aged 5-17 years with multiple sclerosis. Both conserved end residues are part of each CDR3. A D gene is named only where the DNA matches it firmly. Clone size is given for some rows only: seen once, a few or many times, or a class if the clone is expanded.

CDR3: CSVGEGKNIQYF
DNA: TGCAGCGTTGGGGAAGGCAAAAACATTCAGTACTTC
V: TRBV29-1
D: NA
J: TRBJ2-4
size: many

CDR3: CSASLGTSGTNEQFF
DNA: TGCAGTGCAAGCCTAGGGACTAGCGGAACCAATGAGCAGTTCTTC
V: TRBV20-1
D: TRBD2
J: TRBJ2-1
size: few

CDR3: CASSYGIQETQFF
DNA: TGTGCCAGCAGCTATGGGATCCAAGAGACCCAGTTCTTC
V: TRBV7-9
D: NA
J: TRBJ2-1
size: NA

CDR3: CASSVASSGRHYNEQYF
DNA: TGTGCCAGCAGCGTAGCGTCTAGCGGGAGGCACTACAATGAGCAGTACTTC
V: TRBV9
D: TRBD2
J: TRBJ2-7
size: NA

CDR3: CASSSLLQDRDEQYF
DNA: TGTGCCAGCAGTTCCCTACTTCAGGACAGGGACGAGCAGTACTTC
V: TRBV28
D: TRBD1
J: TRBJ2-7
size: NA

CDR3: CASSVELAASYNEQFF
DNA: TGTGCCAGCAGCGTGGAACTAGCGGCCTCCTACAATGAGCAGTTCTTC
V: TRBV7-2
D: TRBD2
J: TRBJ2-1
size: NA

CDR3: CASSLYGSGGSAAYEQYF
DNA: TGTGCCAGCAGCTTATACGGAAGTGGAGGTAGCGCTGCCTACGAGCAGTACTTC
V: TRBV7-2
D: NA
J: TRBJ2-7
size: few

CDR3: CASRPGGGETQYF
DNA: TGTGCCAGCAGACCGGGAGGTGGAGAGACCCAGTACTTC
V: TRBV7-2
D: TRBD2
J: TRBJ2-5
size: NA

CDR3: CASSQSGGNHEKLFF
DNA: TGCGCCAGCAGCCAGAGTGGGGGGAACCATGAAAAACTGTTTTTT
V: TRBV4-1
D: NA
J: TRBJ1-4
size: NA

CDR3: CASSLSPVQETQYF
DNA: TGTGCCAGCTCCTTATCCCCAGTCCAAGAGACCCAGTACTTC
V: TRBV12-3/TRBV12-4
D: NA
J: TRBJ2-5
size: NA

CDR3: CATSEGTVADTQYF
DNA: TGTGCCACCAGTGAGGGGACAGTGGCAGATACGCAGTATTTT
V: TRBV24-1
D: TRBD1
J: TRBJ2-3
size: many

CDR3: CASSVHRGSTDTQYF
DNA: TGCGCCAGCAGCGTCCACAGGGGTAGCACAGATACGCAGTATTTT
V: TRBV5-1
D: TRBD1
J: TRBJ2-3
size: few

CDR3: CSVEASGRGTDTQYF
DNA: TGCAGCGTTGAAGCTAGCGGGAGAGGAACAGATACGCAGTATTTT
V: TRBV29-1
D: TRBD2
J: TRBJ2-3
size: NA

CDR3: CSVDSIASQFF
DNA: TGCAGCGTTGATTCTATCGCGAGTCAGTTCTTC
V: TRBV29-1
D: NA
J: TRBJ2-1
size: NA

CDR3: CASSYGMTMNTEAFF
DNA: TGTGCCAGCAGTTACGGAATGACAATGAACACTGAAGCTTTCTTT
V: TRBV6-5
D: NA
J: TRBJ1-1
size: few

CDR3: CSATLAHAGMAGYRETQYF
DNA: TGCAGTGCAACTCTGGCACATGCGGGAATGGCGGGGTATAGGGAGACCCAGTACTTC
V: TRBV20-1
D: NA
J: TRBJ2-5
size: few

CDR3: CASSQLLGQPQHF
DNA: TGCGCCAGCAGCCAACTCTTGGGTCAGCCCCAGCATTTT
V: TRBV4-1
D: NA
J: TRBJ1-5
size: NA

CDR3: CASKTGYGEQFF
DNA: TGTGCCAGCAAGACAGGGTACGGTGAGCAGTTCTTC
V: TRBV28
D: TRBD1
J: TRBJ2-1
size: few

CDR3: CASSFRGDRPYEQYF
DNA: TGTGCCAGCAGCTTTAGAGGGGACAGGCCCTACGAGCAGTACTTC
V: TRBV7-9
D: TRBD1
J: TRBJ2-7
size: few

CDR3: CASSRSNRASRYNEQFF
DNA: TGCGCCAGCAGCCGTTCGAACAGGGCCTCAAGATACAATGAGCAGTTCTTC
V: TRBV4-3
D: NA
J: TRBJ2-1
size: many

CDR3: CASSPPLAPRSGGLAFF
DNA: TGTGCCAGCAGCCCTCCTCTCGCCCCTCGATCGGGAGGGTTAGCATTCTTT
V: TRBV9
D: NA
J: TRBJ1-1
size: NA

CDR3: CASSLSWGARSYEQYF
DNA: TGTGCCAGCAGTTTATCGTGGGGCGCCCGGTCCTACGAGCAGTACTTC
V: TRBV27
D: NA
J: TRBJ2-7
size: NA

CDR3: CASRDGLAGGYNEQFF
DNA: TGTGCCAGCAGAGATGGACTAGCGGGGGGCTACAATGAGCAGTTCTTC
V: TRBV3-1
D: TRBD2
J: TRBJ2-1
size: NA

CDR3: CASSPKTGYNELFF
DNA: TGTGCCAGCAGCCCAAAAACAGGGTACAATGAGCTGTTCTTC
V: TRBV7-6
D: NA
J: TRBJ2-1
size: NA

CDR3: CSAPQPNYGYTF
DNA: TGCAGTGCCCCACAGCCTAACTATGGCTACACCTTC
V: TRBV20-1
D: NA
J: TRBJ1-2
size: few

CDR3: CSARDLSTTNEKLFF
DNA: TGCAGTGCTAGAGATCTCAGTACAACTAATGAAAAACTGTTTTTT
V: TRBV20-1
D: NA
J: TRBJ1-4
size: NA

CDR3: CAISESGGPYEQYF
DNA: TGTGCCATCAGTGAGTCCGGGGGTCCCTACGAGCAGTACTTC
V: TRBV10-3
D: NA
J: TRBJ2-7
size: NA

CDR3: CASSESGRADYGYTF
DNA: TGTGCCAGCAGTGAATCAGGCAGGGCCGACTATGGCTACACCTTC
V: TRBV2
D: NA
J: TRBJ1-2
size: once

CDR3: CSVGSSRGTEAFF
DNA: TGCAGCGTTGGATCCAGCAGGGGCACTGAAGCTTTCTTT
V: TRBV29-1
D: NA
J: TRBJ1-1
size: once

CDR3: CASSQDRSRANTEAFF
DNA: TGCGCCAGCAGCCAAGATCGTAGTAGGGCGAACACTGAAGCTTTCTTT
V: TRBV4-3
D: NA
J: TRBJ1-1
size: NA

CDR3: CASSSGGASGELFF
DNA: TGCGCCAGCAGCTCAGGGGGCGCGAGTGGGGAGCTGTTTTTT
V: TRBV5-1
D: TRBD1
J: TRBJ2-2
size: NA

CDR3: CASSLWGREAFF
DNA: TGTGCCAGCAGTTTATGGGGCAGGGAGGCTTTCTTT
V: TRBV27
D: NA
J: TRBJ1-1
size: few

CDR3: CASSLGQGSYNEQYF
DNA: TGTGCCAGCAGTTTAGGCCAGGGCAGCTACAATGAGCAGTACTTC
V: TRBV12-3/TRBV12-4
D: NA
J: TRBJ2-7
size: few

CDR3: CASRPGGNEKLFF
DNA: TGTGCCAGCAGGCCGGGCGGTAATGAAAAACTGTTTTTT
V: TRBV12-3/TRBV12-4
D: NA
J: TRBJ1-4
size: NA

CDR3: CASSLARTGVEKLFF
DNA: TGTGCCAGCAGCTTAGCGCGGACAGGGGTTGAAAAACTGTTTTTT
V: TRBV12-3/TRBV12-4
D: TRBD1
J: TRBJ1-4
size: few

CDR3: CAIRGDRDWNEQFF
DNA: TGTGCCATCAGGGGGGACAGGGACTGGAATGAGCAGTTCTTC
V: TRBV10-3
D: TRBD1
J: TRBJ2-1
size: NA

CDR3: CSAPHWEEGNEQFF
DNA: TGCAGTGCTCCCCATTGGGAGGAAGGAAATGAGCAGTTCTTC
V: TRBV20-1
D: NA
J: TRBJ2-1
size: NA

CDR3: CAIIRSLGGQPYEQYF
DNA: TGTGCCATCATCCGGAGTCTAGGCGGACAGCCCTACGAGCAGTACTTC
V: TRBV10-3
D: NA
J: TRBJ2-7
size: few

CDR3: CSAIGQPIETQYF
DNA: TGCAGTGCTATAGGTCAACCGATAGAGACCCAGTACTTC
V: TRBV20-1
D: NA
J: TRBJ2-5
size: many

CDR3: CASSLFGTSGYKNIQYF
DNA: TGTGCCAGCAGCCTATTTGGGACTAGCGGATATAAAAACATTCAGTACTTC
V: TRBV7-8
D: TRBD2
J: TRBJ2-4
size: few

CDR3: CSVEVLFEAFF
DNA: TGCAGCGTTGAAGTCCTATTTGAAGCTTTCTTT
V: TRBV29-1
D: NA
J: TRBJ1-1
size: few

CDR3: CASSPPLVRTQYF
DNA: TGTGCCAGCAGTCCCCCCCTAGTTCGCACGCAGTATTTT
V: TRBV28
D: NA
J: TRBJ2-3
size: NA

CDR3: CSARISAGDRGAQYF
DNA: TGCAGTGCTAGAATCTCGGCGGGAGACCGGGGGGCCCAGTACTTC
V: TRBV20-1
D: TRBD2
J: TRBJ2-5
size: NA

CDR3: CSARDWDRVNNEQFF
DNA: TGCAGTGCTAGAGATTGGGACAGGGTAAACAATGAGCAGTTCTTC
V: TRBV20-1
D: TRBD1
J: TRBJ2-1
size: many

CDR3: CASSYSIGRGPQETQYF
DNA: TGTGCCAGCAGTTACTCGATCGGGCGGGGGCCACAAGAGACCCAGTACTTC
V: TRBV6-6
D: NA
J: TRBJ2-5
size: NA

CDR3: CASSLLAGEKFF
DNA: TGTGCCAGCAGTTTGCTAGCGGGAGAAAAGTTCTTC
V: TRBV27
D: TRBD2
J: TRBJ2-1
size: NA

CDR3: CASRGAGSSYNEQFF
DNA: TGTGCCAGCAGGGGAGCGGGGAGCTCCTACAATGAGCAGTTCTTC
V: TRBV27
D: TRBD2
J: TRBJ2-1
size: few

CDR3: CSVEKNGLAGDEQFF
DNA: TGCAGCGTTGAAAAAAACGGACTAGCGGGAGATGAGCAGTTCTTC
V: TRBV29-1
D: TRBD2
J: TRBJ2-1
size: many

CDR3: CAGSQDPGQGVSNEQFF
DNA: TGCGCCGGCAGCCAAGATCCGGGACAGGGAGTTTCCAATGAGCAGTTCTTC
V: TRBV4-3
D: TRBD1
J: TRBJ2-1
size: few

CDR3: CASSPSGSSNTGELFF
DNA: TGTGCCAGCAGCCCGTCGGGCAGCTCGAACACCGGGGAGCTGTTTTTT
V: TRBV9
D: NA
J: TRBJ2-2
size: once

CDR3: CSARDNWDNEQFF
DNA: TGCAGTGCTAGAGATAATTGGGACAATGAGCAGTTCTTC
V: TRBV20-1
D: NA
J: TRBJ2-1
size: NA

CDR3: CASSTGDIQYF
DNA: TGTGCCAGCAGCACCGGGGACATTCAGTACTTC
V: TRBV7-9
D: NA
J: TRBJ2-4
size: NA

CDR3: CASSLGLAASYEQYF
DNA: TGTGCCAGCAGCTTAGGCCTAGCGGCTTCCTACGAGCAGTACTTC
V: TRBV7-2
D: TRBD2
J: TRBJ2-7
size: many

CDR3: CASSEWGGATEAFF
DNA: TGTGCCAGCAGCGAGTGGGGGGGGGCCACTGAAGCTTTCTTT
V: TRBV9
D: NA
J: TRBJ1-1
size: NA

CDR3: CASSRGGLGETQYF
DNA: TGCGCCAGCAGCCGTGGGGGGTTAGGTGAGACCCAGTACTTC
V: TRBV5-1
D: NA
J: TRBJ2-5
size: NA

CDR3: CASSLGGLSNSPLHF
DNA: TGTGCCAGCAGCTTAGGGGGTCTTTCTAATTCACCCCTCCACTTT
V: TRBV7-9
D: NA
J: TRBJ1-6
size: NA

CDR3: CASSLFTSSSYEQYF
DNA: TGCGCCAGCAGCTTGTTTACTTCTAGCTCCTACGAGCAGTACTTC
V: TRBV5-1
D: NA
J: TRBJ2-7
size: many